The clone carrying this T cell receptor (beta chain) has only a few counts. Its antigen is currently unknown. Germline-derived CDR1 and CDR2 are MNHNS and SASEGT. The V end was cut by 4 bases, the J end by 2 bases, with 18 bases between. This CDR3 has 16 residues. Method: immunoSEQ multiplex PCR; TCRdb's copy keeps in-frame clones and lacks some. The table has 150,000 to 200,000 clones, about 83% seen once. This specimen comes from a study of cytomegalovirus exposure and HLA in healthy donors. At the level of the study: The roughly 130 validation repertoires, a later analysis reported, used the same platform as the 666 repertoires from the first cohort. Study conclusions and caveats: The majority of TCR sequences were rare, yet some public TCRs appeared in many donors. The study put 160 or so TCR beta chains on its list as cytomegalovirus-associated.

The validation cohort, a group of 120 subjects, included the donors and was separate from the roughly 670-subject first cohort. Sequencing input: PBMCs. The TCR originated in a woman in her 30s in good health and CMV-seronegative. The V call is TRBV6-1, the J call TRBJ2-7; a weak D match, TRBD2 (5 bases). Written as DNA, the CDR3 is TGTGCCAGCAGTGTGATGGGCCAGGACGGGACCTACGAGCAGTACTTC. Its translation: CASSVMGQDGTYEQYF.